What follows are 26 T cell receptor beta chains derived from one specimen sequenced in a study of CD8 T cells in ankylosing spondylitis. TCRdb passed the 5' RACE reads through MiXCR, listing each CDR3 protein once. Among 300,000 to 350,000 distinct CDR3 sequences listed, around 20% were seen once. Sequencing used blood, either unsorted or a sorted T cell fraction (not recorded which). The receptors stem from a female donor with ankylosing spondylitis or in good health (not recorded which).

The chain is built from TRBV10-2 and TRBJ2-7; no clear D gene. Germline-derived CDR1 and CDR2 are WSHSY and SAAADI. CDR3 length equals 11 residues. V gave up 6 bases and J gave up 2 bases, with 5 bases separating them. This chain's CDR3 is CASRKTYEQYF. In DNA, the CDR3 is TGCGCCAGCAGGAAGACCTACGAGCAGTACTTC.

This clonotype was found a few times. The chain couples TRBV27 to TRBJ1-2, with 9 bases that match TRBD1. CDR1 is MNHEY and CDR2 is SMNVEV in the germline V gene (reference sequence). The V gene end was trimmed by 6 bases and the J gene end by 1 base; junction bases not matched to a gene: 6. The CDR3 spans 15 residues. The CDR3 coding sequence is TGTGCCAGCAGGCTACAGGGGGCTGATAACTATGGCTACACCTTC. Residues: CASRLQGADNYGYTF.

This chain connects TRBV2 to TRBJ2-1, with D tentatively TRBD1 (5 bases). There are 13 residues in the CDR3. CDR1 is SNHLY and CDR2 is FYNNEI in the germline V gene. The V gene lost 6 bases and the J gene lost 8 bases, with 14 bases spanning the gap. The CDR3 DNA is TGTGCCAGCAGGTCGAACTTAGGGGATGAGCAGTTCTTC. Amino acids: CASRSNLGDEQFF.

This clonotype was counted only a few times. The V and J genes are TRBV20-1 and TRBJ2-7; 14 bases are a match to TRBD2. The CDR3 is 14 amino acids. The trim removed 7 bases at V and 3 bases at J, leaving 5 bases unmatched. Germline assignment: CDR1 DFQATT and CDR2 SNEGSKA (reference sequence). CDR3 bases: TGCAGTGGGGGACTAGCGGGAGCTGACTACGAGCAGTACTTC. This encodes CSGGLAGADYEQYF.

This clonotype was picked up a small number of times. The chain recombines TRBV7-9 with TRBJ2-7, with 7 nucleotides matching TRBD1. Unmatched junction bases numbered 7, after V lost 4 bases and J lost 1 base. The CDR3 length is 15 residues. Germline-derived CDR1 and CDR2 are SEHNR and FQNEAQ (reference sequence). The CDR3 sequence is CASSSSGQDSYEQYF. In DNA form, the CDR3 reads TGTGCCAGCAGCTCCTCAGGACAGGATTCCTACGAGCAGTACTTC. Based on the CDR3 plus reference TRBV7-9 and TRBJ2-7, the full variable domain is DTGVSQNPRHKITKRGQNVTFRCDPISEHNRLYWYRQTLGQGPEFLTYFQNEAQLEKSRLLSDRFSAERPKGSFSTLEIQRTEQGDSAMYLCASSSSGQDSYEQYFGPGTRLTVT.

This clonotype was seen a handful of times. The chain carries TRBV5-1 and TRBJ2-7; 9 positions match TRBD1. Germline lookup yields CDR1 SGHRS and CDR2 YFSETQ. V lost 1 base to trimming and J lost 5 bases; unmatched junction nucleotides: 10. This CDR3 spans 16 amino acids. CDR3 loop: CASSLSPGQGSHEQYF. As DNA, the CDR3 is TGCGCCAGCAGCTTGTCGCCGGGACAGGGTAGTCACGAGCAGTACTTC.

The sample holds a few counts of this clonotype. The chain joins TRBV6-1 to TRBJ2-3; perhaps TRBD2 as D (5 bases). The CDR3 consists of 14 residues. From germline, CDR1 is MNHNS and CDR2 SASEGT. V was clipped by 6 bases and J by 4 bases, with 14 bases between them. CDR3: CASSQLGGADTQYF. CDR3 sequence (DNA): TGTGCCAGCAGCCAACTAGGAGGTGCAGATACGCAGTATTTT.

This chain connects TRBV5-6 to TRBJ2-3; D is unclear. CDR3 size: 12 residues. Germline lookup yields CDR1 SGHDT and CDR2 YYEEEE. Trimming shortened V by 1 base and J by 7 bases, and 7 bases separated the two germline ends. CDR3 DNA: TGTGCCAGCAGCTTGAGACGAAATACGCAGTATTTT. Residues: CASSLRRNTQYF.

The gene calls are TRBV5-1 and TRBJ2-4, with 10 bases fitting TRBD2. V was clipped by 6 bases and J by 8 bases; unmatched bases: 5. The CDR3 runs 13 residues. Germline V gives CDR1 SGHRS, CDR2 YFSETQ. CDR3 residues: CASKKREGDIQYF. In DNA, the CDR3 is TGCGCCAGCAAGAAGCGGGAGGGAGACATTCAGTACTTC.

V gene TRBV24-1 combines with J gene TRBJ1-2; D is perhaps TRBD1 (5 bases). CDR3 size: 13 residues. The V end was cut by 5 bases, the J end by 3 bases, with 9 bases between. Germline values: CDR1 KGHDR, CDR2 SFDVKD. The DNA for the CDR3 is TGTGCCACCAGTGTGACAGATCACTATGGCTACACCTTC. This sequence encodes CATSVTDHYGYTF.

This clonotype showed up just a few times. V and J are TRBV24-1 and TRBJ2-1; possibly TRBD1 for D (5 bases). V lost 4 bases to trimming and J lost 10 bases, with 16 bases between them. CDR1 is KGHDR and CDR2 is SFDVKD in the germline V gene. The CDR3 has 14 amino acids. CDR3: CATSDLLEGAEQFF. The CDR3 nucleotides read TGTGCCACCAGTGACCTCCTGGAAGGGGCAGAGCAGTTCTTC.

This clonotype has a handful of counts. V and J are TRBV7-9 and TRBJ1-1; D unclear. Germline values: CDR1 SEHNR, CDR2 FQNEAQ (reference sequence). The V end was cut by 6 bases, the J end by 4 bases, with 9 bases between. The length of the CDR3 is 12 residues. This CDR3 is CASRERSTEAFF. The CDR3 coding sequence is TGTGCCAGCAGGGAGCGAAGCACTGAAGCTTTCTTT.

The chain couples TRBV12-3 or TRBV12-4 to TRBJ1-1, with TRBD1 matching 7 bases. V trimming: 6 bases; J trimming: 7 bases; junction bases outside the gene matches: 11. The CDR3 is made up of 14 amino acids. The CDR3 reads CASRHPGRGDEAFF. The CDR3, as DNA: TGTGCCAGCAGACACCCCGGCAGGGGGGATGAAGCTTTCTTT.

J is TRBJ2-4 and V is TRBV20-1; TRBD2 agrees at 11 bases. Germline values: CDR1 DFQATT, CDR2 SNEGSKA (reference sequence). This CDR3 is built from 18 residues. Trimming took 3 bases from V and 3 from J; bases not matched to a gene: 13. The CDR3 nucleotides read TGCAGTGCTAGTAGGGGACTAGCGGTCCCTGTTGGCAAAAACATTCAGTACTTC. It translates to CSASRGLAVPVGKNIQYF.

This clonotype was counted only a few times. The chain couples TRBV5-1 to TRBJ1-2, with 8 bases aligning to TRBD1. Germline CDR1 reads SGHRS; CDR2 reads YFSETQ. This CDR3 has 14 residues. Unmatched junction bases numbered 6, after V lost 4 bases and J lost 4 bases. The DNA for the CDR3 is TGCGCCAGCAGCGTACAGGGGGGGATCTATGGCTACACCTTC. This translates into CASSVQGGIYGYTF.

Only a few counts were recorded for this clonotype. As DNA, the CDR3 is TGTGCCAGCAGCTTTACGGGACGGATACAAGAGACCCAGTACTTC. Translated: CASSFTGRIQETQYF. This chain connects TRBV5-6 to TRBJ2-5; D is perhaps TRBD1 or TRBD2 (5 bases each). The CDR3 sequence is 15 residues long. Per germline, CDR1 SGHDT and CDR2 YYEEEE. V gave up 2 bases and J gave up 2 bases, with 13 bases separating them. Complete variable domain (other parts from reference TRBV5-6 and TRBJ2-5): DAGVTQSPTHLIKTRGQQVTLRCSPKSGHDTVSWYQQALGQGPQFIFQYYEEEERQRGNFPDRFSGHQFPNYSSELNVNALLLGDSALYLCASSFTGRIQETQYFGPGTRLLVL.

The chain links TRBV28 to TRBJ2-7, with D possibly TRBD2 on 6 matching bases. Trimming pared 2 bases from V and 6 bases from J, leaving 14 bases between. Germline CDR1 MDHEN, CDR2 SYDVKM. This CDR3 region has 14 residues. The CDR3 nucleotides are TGTGCCAGCAGTTTAGGAGGGACCCCAACCGAGCAGTACTTC. It translates to CASSLGGTPTEQYF.

The sample holds a few counts of this clonotype. The V gene is TRBV20-1, the J gene TRBJ1-1, with TRBD1 as a possible D gene (6 bases). Trimming left V 0 bases short and J 3 bases short, with 11 bases between. Germline CDR1 DFQATT, CDR2 SNEGSKA (reference sequence). The CDR3 runs to 14 residues. Here the CDR3 reads CSAREPGAHTEAFF. CDR3 nucleotide sequence: TGCAGTGCTAGAGAACCGGGGGCGCACACTGAAGCTTTCTTT.

This clonotype was recorded a few times. The chain combines TRBV6-1 with TRBJ1-3; D is unresolved. V was shortened by 8 bases and J by 0 bases, with 11 bases between the two germline ends. CDR3 length equals 14 residues. Germline values: CDR1 MNHNS, CDR2 SASEGT. The chain's CDR3 is CASSHRISGNTIYF. The CDR3 DNA is TGTGCCAGCTCCCACCGGATCTCTGGAAACACCATATATTTT.

This chain uses TRBV6-2 or TRBV6-3 with TRBJ1-1, with D perhaps matching TRBD1 (6 bases). The V gene lost 3 bases and the J gene lost 1 base, with 15 bases spanning the gap. Germline CDR1 and CDR2: MNHEY and SVGEGT. This CDR3 has 16 amino acids. The DNA for the CDR3 is TGTGCCAGCAGTTATTTGGCCTCGACAGGGAACACTGAAGCTTTCTTT. It specifies CASSYLASTGNTEAFF.

This clonotype was detected only a few times. The chain has TRBV24-1 and TRBJ2-7, with D possibly being TRBD1 or TRBD2 (6 bases each). V was pared by 4 bases and J by 9 bases, with 12 bases between. CDR3 length: 12 residues. Germline V gene sequence: CDR1 KGHDR, CDR2 SFDVKD. The CDR3 sequence is CATSERDTLQYF. CDR3 DNA: TGTGCCACCAGTGAGCGGGACACTTTGCAGTACTTC.

In its sample, this clonotype was seen a few times. The genes are TRBV10-2 and TRBJ1-5, with TRBD1 matching 7 bases. The CDR3 totals 14 residues. V trimming: 7 bases; J trimming: 2 bases; junction bases outside the gene matches: 5. The germline V gene has CDR1 WSHSY and CDR2 SAAADI. CDR3 in DNA: TGCGCCAGCACTCGAACAGGGGGCAATCAGCCCCAGCATTTT. Its protein is CASTRTGGNQPQHF.

This clonotype has a handful of counts. V is TRBV4-1 and J is TRBJ2-7; 10 positions agree with TRBD2. Per the germline V gene, CDR1 is MGHRA and CDR2 is YSYEKL. With 0 bases clipped from V and 2 bases from J, the junction kept 10 bases outside the gene matches. There are 18 residues in the CDR3. This chain's CDR3 is CASSQDWLAGVLPYEQYF. In DNA, the CDR3 is TGCGCCAGCAGCCAAGATTGGCTAGCGGGAGTTCTGCCCTACGAGCAGTACTTC.

This clonotype was counted between two and nine times. The chain has TRBV15 and TRBJ2-7; D call uncertain. Germline loops: CDR1 LNHNV, CDR2 YYDKDF (reference sequence). The CDR3 consists of 16 residues. The V gene lost 0 bases and the J gene lost 3 bases, with 15 bases spanning the gap. The CDR3 spells CATSRDLRTGYYEQYF. In nucleotides, the CDR3 is TGTGCCACCAGCAGAGATCTTCGGACGGGCTACTACGAGCAGTACTTC.

This chain uses TRBV20-1 with TRBJ2-1; 12 positions match TRBD2. Trimming took 6 bases from V and 7 from J; bases not matched to a gene: 13. CDR1 is DFQATT and CDR2 is SNEGSKA in the germline V gene (reference sequence). The length of the CDR3 is 16 residues. The CDR3 region is CSAVSTSGSIWNEQFF. Here the CDR3 DNA reads TGCAGTGCCGTTTCGACTAGCGGGAGTATTTGGAATGAGCAGTTCTTC.

The chain's CDR3 is CASSSQRDTQYF. As DNA, the CDR3 is TGCGCCAGCAGCTCTCAGCGCGATACGCAGTATTTT. The chain recombines TRBV5-1 with TRBJ2-3; D not certain. With 3 bases removed from V and 6 bases from J, the gap between germline ends came to 8 bases. The CDR3 is 12 amino acids. Germline lookup yields CDR1 SGHRS and CDR2 YFSETQ.